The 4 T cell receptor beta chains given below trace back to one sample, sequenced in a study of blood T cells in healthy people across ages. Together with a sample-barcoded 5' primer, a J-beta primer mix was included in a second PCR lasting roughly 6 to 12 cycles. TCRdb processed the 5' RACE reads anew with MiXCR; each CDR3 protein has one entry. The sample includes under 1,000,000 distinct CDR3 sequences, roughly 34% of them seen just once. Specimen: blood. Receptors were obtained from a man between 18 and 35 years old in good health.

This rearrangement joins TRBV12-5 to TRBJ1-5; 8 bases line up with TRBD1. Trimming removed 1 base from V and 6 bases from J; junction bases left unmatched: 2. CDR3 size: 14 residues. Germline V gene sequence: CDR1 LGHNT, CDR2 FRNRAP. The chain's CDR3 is CASGLGQGTQPQHF. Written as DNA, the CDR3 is TGTGCTAGTGGTTTGGGACAGGGGACTCAGCCCCAGCATTTT.

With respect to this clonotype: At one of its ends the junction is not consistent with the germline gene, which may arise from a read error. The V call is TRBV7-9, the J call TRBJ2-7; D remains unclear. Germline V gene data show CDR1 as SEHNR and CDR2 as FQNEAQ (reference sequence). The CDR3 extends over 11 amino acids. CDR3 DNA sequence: TGTGCCAGCAGCTCCTCGTATGACCAGGACTTC. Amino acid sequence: CASSSSYDQDF.

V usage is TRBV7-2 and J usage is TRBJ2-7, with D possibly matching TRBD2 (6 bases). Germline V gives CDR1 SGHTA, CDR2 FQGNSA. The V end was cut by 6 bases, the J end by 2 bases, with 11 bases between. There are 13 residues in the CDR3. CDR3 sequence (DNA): TGTGCCAGCAGGGGACTTTCGGCCTACGAGCAGTACTTC. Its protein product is CASRGLSAYEQYF.

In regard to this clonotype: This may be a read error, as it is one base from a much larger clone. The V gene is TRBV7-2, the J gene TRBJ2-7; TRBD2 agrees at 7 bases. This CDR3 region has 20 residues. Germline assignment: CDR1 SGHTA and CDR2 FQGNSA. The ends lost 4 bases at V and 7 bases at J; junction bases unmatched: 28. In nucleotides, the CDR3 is TGTGCCAGCAGCTCCCCCACTTCGCCCATCAGGGCCGCCCGGGGGGATGAGCAGTACTTC. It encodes CASSSPTSPIRAARGDEQYF.